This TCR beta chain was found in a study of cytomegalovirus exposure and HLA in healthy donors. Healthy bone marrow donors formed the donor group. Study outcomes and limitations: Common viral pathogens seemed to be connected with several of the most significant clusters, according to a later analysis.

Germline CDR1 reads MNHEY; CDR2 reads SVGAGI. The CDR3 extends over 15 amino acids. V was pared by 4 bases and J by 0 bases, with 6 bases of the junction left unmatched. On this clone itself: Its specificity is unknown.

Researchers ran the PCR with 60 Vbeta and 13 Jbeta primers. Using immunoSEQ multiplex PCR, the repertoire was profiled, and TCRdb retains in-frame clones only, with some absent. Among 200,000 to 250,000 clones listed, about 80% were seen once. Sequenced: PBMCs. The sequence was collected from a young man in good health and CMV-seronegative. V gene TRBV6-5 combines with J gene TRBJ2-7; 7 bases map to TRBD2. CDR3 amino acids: CASSLRGGGSYEQYF. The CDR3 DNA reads TGTGCCAGCAGTTTGCGCGGCGGGGGCTCCTACGAGCAGTACTTC.